The sequence of this T cell receptor beta chain was determined in a study of identical twins' blood T cells. Study observations and caveats: Environmental influences on twin similarity could not be excluded.

This clonotype was picked up a small number of times. The target antigen is unknown. Deletions cut 5 bases from V and 4 bases from J, with 11 bases between. Germline V lookup: CDR1 MNHEY, CDR2 SVGAGI. The CDR3 loop spans 13 amino acids. Original methodology: Each library had roughly 2.2 to 4 million CDR3 reads and about 85,000 to nearly 550,000 clonotypes. TCRdb independently ran MiXCR on the 5' RACE reads; one entry per CDR3 protein. It is TCRdb's table, rather than the study itself, that gives the V and J calls and clone size. This sample has 350,000 to 400,000 distinct CDR3 sequences, with over 25% found just once.

The source material was PBMCs. The rearrangement uses TRBV6-5 and TRBJ1-1; D is unresolved. The sequence was obtained from a woman between 18 and 55 years old in good health. CDR3 nucleotide sequence: TGTGCCAGCAGTCCGGGCAGAAGCACTGAAGCTTTCTTT. Residues: CASSPGRSTEAFF.